Each of the 23 T cell receptor beta chains below was sequenced from the same sample in a study of T cells after yellow fever vaccination. TCRdb reanalysed the 5' RACE reads using MiXCR and keeps one entry per CDR3 protein. Altogether around 26,000 distinct CDR3 sequences are present, less than 4% being singletons, with the ten largest covering 0.98%. The sample was PBMCs, either bulk or a sorted T-cell subset (CD4+, CD8+, memory, or dextramer-sorted; not recorded which), taken roughly 46 days after the first yellow fever vaccination. The source is a man aged 18 to 30 who received the YFV17D yellow fever vaccine.

The chain carries TRBV5-4 and TRBJ2-3; TRBD2 is a possible D gene (5 bases). The V and J ends lost 4 bases and 4 bases respectively, with 16 bases between them. CDR1 is SGHNT and CDR2 is YYREEE in the germline V gene (reference sequence). The CDR3 is made up of 15 amino acids. The CDR3 DNA sequence: TGTGCCAGCAGCGGGAAGAGGGTTCAGGCAGATACGCAGTATTTT. This encodes CASSGKRVQADTQYF. The whole variable domain, filled in from reference TRBV5-4 and TRBJ2-3, reads ETGVTQSPTHLIKTRGQQVTLRCSSQSGHNTVSWYQQALGQGPQFIFQYYREEENGRGNFPPRFSGLQFPNYSSELNVNALELDDSALYLCASSGKRVQADTQYFGPGTRLTVL.

This clonotype was picked up many times. The chain has TRBV7-8 and TRBJ1-3; TRBD1 might be the D (5 bases). Trimming took off 3 bases at V and 0 bases at J, with 9 bases between the two ends. Germline CDR1 SGHVS, CDR2 FQNEAQ. CDR3 length equals 15 residues. As DNA, the CDR3 is TGTGCCAGCAGCTTGGGGGTACTCTCTGGAAACACCATATATTTT. Its translation is CASSLGVLSGNTIYF.

This clonotype was counted ten times or more. The V and J genes are TRBV20-1 and TRBJ2-2; TRBD2 aligns across 7 bases. The CDR3 is 15 residues long. V trimming: 0 bases; J trimming: 5 bases; junction bases outside the gene matches: 6. Germline lookup yields CDR1 DFQATT and CDR2 SNEGSKA (reference sequence). The CDR3 nucleotides read TGCAGTGCTAGAGATCGGCGGGGAGGGACCGGGGAGCTGTTTTTT. Translated, it gives CSARDRRGGTGELFF.

The sample holds many counts of this clonotype. V and J are TRBV7-3 and TRBJ2-1; 9 bases agree with TRBD1. The CDR3 has 15 amino acids. The germline V gene encodes CDR1 SGHTA and CDR2 FQGTGA. V was clipped by 5 bases and J by 6 bases; unmatched bases: 8. The CDR3 nucleotides are TGTGCCAGCAGCCCTGGGACAGGGAATATCAATGAGCAGTTCTTC. Translating it yields CASSPGTGNINEQFF. Drawing the rest from reference TRBV7-3 and TRBJ2-1, the complete variable domain is GAGVSQTPSNKVTEKGKYVELRCDPISGHTALYWYRQSLGQGPEFLIYFQGTGAADDSGLPNDRFFAVRPEGSVSTLKIQRTERGDSAVYLCASSPGTGNINEQFFGPGTRLTVL.

This clonotype was seen at least ten times. CDR3 amino acids: CASSLEGAVTGELFF. Here the CDR3 DNA reads TGTGCCAGCAGCTTGGAGGGGGCAGTCACCGGGGAGCTGTTTTTT. J is TRBJ2-2 and V is TRBV5-6; 7 nucleotides match TRBD1. The CDR3 length is 15 residues. V gave up 0 bases and J gave up 4 bases; unmatched junction bases: 3. Germline V gene sequence: CDR1 SGHDT, CDR2 YYEEEE.

By sample fraction, this clonotype is medium-sized (0.01 to 0.1%). The J gene is TRBJ2-5, the V gene TRBV4-1; TRBD1 agrees at 9 bases. The CDR3 loop spans 14 amino acids. Germline V gene sequence: CDR1 MGHRA, CDR2 YSYEKL. The J segment lost 5 bases and the V segment lost 4 bases, leaving 5 bases of the junction unmatched. The CDR3, as DNA: TGCGCCAGCAGCCGGGACAGGGAGATGGAGACCCAGTACTTC. Its translation: CASSRDREMETQYF.

This clonotype was observed at least ten times. The rearrangement links TRBV10-3 to TRBJ1-5; the D is unclear. The germline V gene has CDR1 ENHRY and CDR2 SYGVKD. V was trimmed by 0 bases and J by 6 bases, leaving 6 bases between them. The CDR3 is 13 amino acids. For the CDR3, the DNA is TGTGCCATCAGTGAGTCGGGAGGTCAGCCCCAGCATTTT. Residues: CAISESGGQPQHF.

This clonotype was counted ten times or more. The V call is TRBV7-2, the J call TRBJ2-2; D is unresolved. This CDR3 is built from 14 residues. Germline CDR1 is SGHTA and CDR2 is FQGNSA. The V gene lost 1 base and the J gene lost 4 bases, with 7 bases spanning the gap. CDR3 bases: TGTGCCAGCAGCTTAGGGGTGACCACCGGGGAGCTGTTTTTT. Amino acids: CASSLGVTTGELFF.

This clonotype was recorded many times. The gene calls are TRBV4-2 and TRBJ2-6; 10 positions match TRBD1. Germline values: CDR1 LGHNA, CDR2 YNFKEQ. The CDR3 runs to 20 residues. V trimming: 5 bases; J trimming: 0 bases; junction bases outside the gene matches: 13. CDR3 in amino acids: CASSGPPGTGALSGANVLTF. CDR3 DNA: TGTGCCAGCAGCGGGCCCCCCGGGACAGGGGCCCTCTCTGGGGCCAACGTCCTGACTTTC.

This clonotype was recorded many times. V usage is TRBV29-1 and J usage is TRBJ2-5; unclear D gene. V dropped 4 bases and J dropped 1 base, with 7 bases sitting between them. CDR3 size: 12 residues. Germline V gene data show CDR1 as SQVTM and CDR2 as ANQGSEA. The CDR3 is CSVVPGQETQYF. The DNA for the CDR3 is TGCAGCGTTGTGCCAGGCCAAGAGACCCAGTACTTC.

In its sample, this clonotype was seen many times. The V gene is TRBV5-1, the J gene TRBJ2-5; 14 nucleotides align to TRBD2. CDR3 length: 18 amino acids. Germline CDR1 SGHRS, CDR2 YFSETQ. V was pared by 0 bases and J by 9 bases, with 13 bases of the junction left unmatched. CDR3 amino acids: CASSLEARTSGGKRSQYF. For the CDR3, the DNA is TGCGCCAGCAGCTTGGAGGCCCGGACTAGCGGGGGGAAGAGGTCCCAGTACTTC.

This clonotype was detected ten times or more. One end of the junction varies from germline; a read error may be responsible. The chain has TRBV7-2 and TRBJ2-5; 7 nucleotides line up with TRBD2. The germline V gene encodes CDR1 SGHTA and CDR2 FQGNSA. CDR3 size: 13 residues. The CDR3 loop reads CASSYPGQAGGDF. CDR3 nucleotide sequence: TGTGCCAGCAGCTACCCCGGGCAGGCTGGGGGGGACTTC.

This clonotype was recorded at least ten times. The V call is TRBV9, the J call TRBJ2-5; 10 bases are shared with TRBD2. Germline V gene lookup returns CDR1 SGDLS and CDR2 YYNGEE. Trimming removed 0 bases from V and 2 bases from J; junction bases left unmatched: 4. This CDR3 has 16 residues. The CDR3 nucleotides are TGTGCCAGCAGCGTAGAGGGACTAGCGAGACAAGAGACCCAGTACTTC. Protein: CASSVEGLARQETQYF. Complete variable domain (other parts from reference TRBV9 and TRBJ2-5): DSGVTQTPKHLITATGQRVTLRCSPRSGDLSVYWYQQSLDQGLQFLIQYYNGEERAKGNILERFSAQQFPDLHSELNLSSLELGDSALYFCASSVEGLARQETQYFGPGTRLLVL.

This clonotype was counted ten times or more. The CDR3 sequence: CASSPGTDSYEQYF. DNA for the CDR3: TGTGCCAGCAGTCCAGGGACAGACTCCTACGAGCAGTACTTC. J is TRBJ2-7 and V is TRBV12-3 or TRBV12-4; 7 bases agree with TRBD1. V shed 5 bases, J shed 0 bases, and the junction held 4 bases outside the gene matches. The CDR3 has 14 residues.

This clonotype was recorded at least ten times. The chain uses TRBV11-2 and TRBJ1-2; TRBD1 matches at 8 bases. The CDR3 consists of 14 residues. The germline gives CDR1 SGHAT, CDR2 FQNNGV. Germline trimming cut 5 bases from V and 6 bases from J; bases unmatched to any gene: 8. CDR3 sequence (DNA): TGTGCCAGCAGCCGAAACCCAGGGGGCGATGGCTACACCTTC. Its protein is CASSRNPGGDGYTF.

The sample holds many counts of this clonotype. The rearrangement links TRBV12-3 or TRBV12-4 to TRBJ2-3; no clear D. V was shortened by 6 bases and J by 5 bases, with 15 bases between the two germline ends. The CDR3 loop spans 14 amino acids. As DNA, the CDR3 is TGTGCCAGCAGCGACGGGCCTTGGGGAGATACGCAGTATTTT. Its translation is CASSDGPWGDTQYF.

The chain is built from TRBV3-1 and TRBJ1-5; D might be TRBD1 (5 bases). The germline gives CDR1 LGHDT, CDR2 YNNKEL (reference sequence). This CDR3 comprises 17 residues. V gave up 11 bases and J gave up 0 bases, with 23 bases separating them. The CDR3 nucleotides read TGTGCCTGCTGCAGACGGGGGGACCAGTATAGCAATCAGCCCCAGCATTTT. Encoded protein: CACCRRGDQYSNQPQHF.

This clonotype appeared many times. V and J are TRBV28 and TRBJ1-1, with D tentatively TRBD1 (6 bases). Germline values: CDR1 MDHEN, CDR2 SYDVKM. The CDR3 totals 14 residues. Trimming took off 5 bases at V and 8 bases at J, with 18 bases between the two ends. As DNA, the CDR3 is TGTGCCAGCAGTACCCAGGGGCTCTTCCTCGAAGCTTTCTTT. Translation: CASSTQGLFLEAFF.

This clonotype was seen ten or more times. The chain couples TRBV6-2 or TRBV6-3 to TRBJ1-1; no clear D gene. Germline values: CDR1 MNHEY, CDR2 SVGEGT. The CDR3 runs 13 residues. With 7 bases removed from V and 6 bases from J, the gap between germline ends came to 15 bases. The CDR3 sequence: CASTETTDPEAFF. The CDR3 DNA is TGTGCCAGCACTGAAACCACAGATCCTGAAGCTTTCTTT.

This clonotype was observed many times. The chain employs TRBV12-3 or TRBV12-4 and TRBJ1-2, with 7 bases identical to TRBD1. CDR3 length equals 14 residues. The V segment lost 2 bases and the J segment 8 bases; nucleotides outside the gene matches: 8. The CDR3 spells CASSLNDRVEGYTF. The DNA of the CDR3 is TGTGCCAGCAGTTTAAATGACAGGGTGGAGGGCTACACCTTC.

Ten or more counts support this clonotype. This rearrangement joins TRBV7-2 to TRBJ2-5, with 8 nucleotides matching TRBD2. Trimming removed 4 bases from V and 4 bases from J; junction bases left unmatched: 5. CDR3 size: 14 residues. Germline CDR1 and CDR2: SGHTA and FQGNSA. The CDR3 sequence: CASSSGGAPETQYF. CDR3 sequence (DNA): TGTGCCAGCAGCTCCGGGGGGGCCCCAGAGACCCAGTACTTC.

This clonotype was recorded at least ten times. V is TRBV5-1 and J is TRBJ1-1; no definite D call. V was clipped by 1 base and J by 1 base, with 8 bases between them. This CDR3 is built from 14 residues. CDR1 is SGHRS and CDR2 is YFSETQ in the germline V gene. The CDR3 nucleotides are TGCGCCAGCAGCTTGTTGCGGGCGAACACTGAAGCTTTCTTT. It yields the protein CASSLLRANTEAFF.

To note about this clonotype: This sequence may be a read error, since a much larger clone differs from it by one base. The gene calls are TRBV6-5 and TRBJ1-6; 11 bases line up with TRBD1. From germline, CDR1 is MNHEY and CDR2 SVGAGI. CDR3 length equals 16 residues. The CDR3 DNA reads as TGTGCCAGCAGTTACTCATGGACAGGGGGCGGATCACGCCTCCACTTT. It yields the protein CASSYSWTGGGSRLHF.